The present TCR beta chain was sequenced within a study of control samples from healthy donors and cancer patients. Profiled with immunoSEQ multiplex PCR; TCRdb holds only in-frame clones, not every one. The sample has about 79,000 clones; over 85% are singletons. CDR1 is SGHAT and CDR2 is FQDESV in the germline V gene (reference sequence). CDR3 size: 15 residues. With 3 bases clipped from V and 5 bases from J, the junction kept 7 bases outside the gene matches. The source of this sequence is a woman between 40 and 50 years old with lung cancer. V usage is TRBV11-1 and J usage is TRBJ1-1; 9 positions agree with TRBD1. Sequences were obtained from PBMCs. The CDR3 reads CASSFRRTGETEAFF. Here the CDR3 DNA reads TGTGCCAGCAGCTTCCGTAGGACAGGGGAAACTGAAGCTTTCTTT.